The 22 T cell receptor beta chains reported below all come from one sample, sequenced in a study of beta chain features in type 1 diabetes. The whole isolated RNA underwent reverse transcription, so sequencing captured expressed TCRB transcripts. Here immunoSEQ multiplex PCR was the method, and the copy in TCRdb shows in-frame clones only, minus some. The table includes 330,000 or so clones, about 14% detected once. The material sequenced was central memory CD4+ T cells from blood. Source of these receptors: a young man in good health.

The chain joins TRBV19 to TRBJ2-3; D call uncertain. The CDR3 contains 15 residues. Per the germline V gene, CDR1 is LNHDA and CDR2 is SQIVND (reference sequence). V was clipped by 2 bases and J by 0 bases, with 9 bases between them. Here the CDR3 reads CASSISQTSTDTQYF. The CDR3 nucleotides read TGTGCCAGTAGTATAAGCCAGACTAGCACAGATACGCAGTATTTT. The complete variable domain, with remaining parts taken from reference TRBV19 and TRBJ2-3, reads DGGITQSPKYLFRKEGQNVTLSCEQNLNHDAMYWYRQDPGQGLRLIYYSQIVNDFQKGDIAEGYSVSREKKESFPLTVTSAQKNPTAFYLCASSISQTSTDTQYFGPGTRLTVL.

V gene TRBV6-1 combines with J gene TRBJ2-7; D is possibly TRBD2 (5 bases). Germline CDR1 is MNHNS and CDR2 is SASEGT. V lost 8 bases to trimming and J lost 6 bases, with 11 bases between them. The CDR3 spans 11 residues. The CDR3 DNA sequence: TGTGCCAGCCGGGAAATACTCGAGCAGTACTTC. It translates to CASREILEQYF.

This clone came up a few times. CDR3 sequence: CASSLVHVAASGANVLTF. Written as DNA, the CDR3 is TGTGCCAGCAGCTTAGTTCATGTCGCTGCCTCTGGGGCCAACGTCCTGACTTTC. V gene TRBV7-3 combines with J gene TRBJ2-6; D not certain. Germline assignment: CDR1 SGHTA and CDR2 FQGTGA. Trimming stripped 2 bases from V and 0 bases from J, with 14 bases between. The CDR3 runs to 18 residues.

This clone has a handful of counts. The V and J genes are TRBV20-1 and TRBJ1-2; D gene uncertain. Germline CDR1 is DFQATT and CDR2 is SNEGSKA (reference sequence). Trimming removed 4 bases from V and 5 bases from J, with 8 bases in between. The CDR3 has 11 residues. In DNA form, the CDR3 reads TGCAGTGCTACAGTTGGTTATGGCTACACCTTC. Translating it yields CSATVGYGYTF.

The table lists this clone with a few counts. V is TRBV5-4 and J is TRBJ1-5; D is ambiguous. V lost 4 bases to trimming and J lost 1 base, with 12 bases between them. The CDR3 runs 15 residues. Germline V gene sequence: CDR1 SGHNT, CDR2 YYREEE (reference sequence). The CDR3 DNA reads as TGTGCCAGCAGCCCTACGGGTGGAAGCAATCAGCCCCAGCATTTT. Amino acid sequence: CASSPTGGSNQPQHF.

This clone was detected only a few times. The V call is TRBV20-1, the J call TRBJ2-5; D might be TRBD2 (5 bases). The CDR3 loop spans 11 amino acids. The V end lost 7 bases, the J end lost 0 bases, and 6 bases lay between the germline ends. Germline V gene lookup returns CDR1 DFQATT and CDR2 SNEGSKA (reference sequence). CDR3 loop: CSGENQETQYF. The CDR3 region has the DNA TGCAGTGGGGAGAACCAAGAGACCCAGTACTTC.

This clone was counted between two and nine times. The chain recombines TRBV29-1 with TRBJ2-7; TRBD1 agrees at 8 bases. The germline V gene has CDR1 SQVTM and CDR2 ANQGSEA. The V gene end was trimmed by 7 bases and the J gene end by 4 bases; junction bases not matched to a gene: 18. The CDR3 runs 16 residues. In DNA, the CDR3 is TGCAGCGCCCCAAAAGCGACAGGGGCCCTCTTTTACGAGCAGTACTTC. It encodes CSAPKATGALFYEQYF.

This clone was counted many times. The V and J genes are TRBV5-1 and TRBJ2-2; no clear D. Germline CDR1 reads SGHRS; CDR2 reads YFSETQ. The V gene lost 3 bases and the J gene lost 1 base, with 4 bases spanning the gap. This CDR3 is built from 13 residues. CDR3 protein: CASSSGNTGELFF. CDR3 DNA sequence: TGCGCCAGCAGCTCCGGGAACACCGGGGAGCTGTTTTTT.

In DNA form, the CDR3 reads TGTGCCAGCAGTGATAGGGGCTACGAGCAGTACGTC. Residues: CASSDRGYEQYV. J is TRBJ2-7 and V is TRBV2; possibly TRBD1 for D (5 bases). The CDR3 runs 12 residues. Germline V lookup: CDR1 SNHLY, CDR2 FYNNEI. Trimming took off 3 bases at V and 3 bases at J, with 6 bases between the two ends.

With respect to this clone: Other DNA sequences in the same sample also yield this CDR3. V and J are TRBV14 and TRBJ1-3, with D hard to call. Trimming pared 1 base from V and 3 bases from J, leaving 1 base between. Germline CDR1 and CDR2: SGHDN and FVKESK. This CDR3 has 12 residues. For the CDR3, the DNA is TGTGCCAGCAGCCAAGTTGGAAACACCATATATTTT. Protein product: CASSQVGNTIYF.

This clone was counted only a few times. This chain uses TRBV2 with TRBJ1-2; D ambiguous. The germline V gene encodes CDR1 SNHLY and CDR2 FYNNEI. This CDR3 comprises 11 residues. The V and J ends lost 4 bases and 8 bases respectively, with 8 bases between them. CDR3 residues: CASSVVDGYTF. The CDR3 DNA follows: TGTGCCAGCAGTGTAGTAGACGGCTACACCTTC.

There are a few counts of this clone. This sequence joins TRBV5-1 and TRBJ2-2, with TRBD1 matching over 7 bases. The CDR3 contains 14 residues. Germline V gene data show CDR1 as SGHRS and CDR2 as YFSETQ. Unmatched junction bases numbered 7, after V lost 4 bases and J lost 7 bases. The DNA for the CDR3 is TGCGCCAGCAGCACGACAGGGTTCGGCGGGGAGCTGTTTTTT. Protein sequence: CASSTTGFGGELFF.

The chain links TRBV7-2 to TRBJ2-1; 8 bases are shared with TRBD2. Germline V gene lookup returns CDR1 SGHTA and CDR2 FQGNSA. The V and J ends lost 4 bases and 2 bases, in that order; junction bases with no gene match: 4. The CDR3 covers 15 residues. CDR3 region: CASSSAGGAYNEQFF. The DNA for the CDR3 is TGTGCCAGCAGCTCGGCGGGGGGCGCCTACAATGAGCAGTTCTTC.

The J gene is TRBJ2-7, the V gene TRBV5-4; 9 positions match TRBD2. This CDR3 is built from 15 residues. V lost 3 bases to trimming and J lost 2 bases; unmatched junction nucleotides: 6. Germline CDR1 reads SGHNT; CDR2 reads YYREEE (reference sequence). The CDR3 DNA reads TGTGCCAGCAGCTACTTAGCGGGGGTAGCCTACGAGCAGTACTTC. It is translated as CASSYLAGVAYEQYF.

The chain joins TRBV9 to TRBJ2-1; D is undetermined. The germline gives CDR1 SGDLS, CDR2 YYNGEE. Trimming took off 4 bases at V and 3 bases at J, with 5 bases between the two ends. The CDR3 extends over 12 amino acids. The CDR3 nucleotides are TGTGCCAGCAGCTTTAGCTACAATGAGCAGTTCTTC. Translation: CASSFSYNEQFF.

This clone has a handful of counts. The V gene is TRBV5-6, the J gene TRBJ1-1, with D unresolved. This CDR3 contains 14 residues. Germline CDR1 reads SGHDT; CDR2 reads YYEEEE. Trimming left V 3 bases short and J 8 bases short, with 17 bases between. In nucleotides, the CDR3 is TGTGCCAGCAGCTACCGACTTGCCCGCCAAGAAGCTTTCTTT. Translating it yields CASSYRLARQEAFF.

This clone was seen a handful of times. The chain carries TRBV11-2 and TRBJ2-3, with 10 bases lining up with TRBD2. The CDR3 is made up of 17 amino acids. Germline V lookup: CDR1 SGHAT, CDR2 FQNNGV. The junction had 8 bases not matched to a gene; V was cut back by 1 base and J by 4 bases. The CDR3 reads CASSLGMSGGAADTQYF. DNA for the CDR3: TGTGCCAGCAGCTTAGGAATGAGCGGGGGGGCAGCAGATACGCAGTATTTT.

This clone was seen more than once but under ten times. The J gene is TRBJ2-3, the V gene TRBV11-3; 8 bases are a match to TRBD1. CDR3 length equals 15 residues. Germline V gene data show CDR1 as SGHNT and CDR2 as YENEEA. After removal of 4 bases from V and 4 bases from J, the junction contained 7 bases not matched to a gene. The CDR3 loop reads CASSSSGGLADTQYF. The DNA of the CDR3 is TGTGCCAGCAGCTCCTCAGGGGGCCTGGCAGATACGCAGTATTTT. Full variable domain (remainder filled in from reference TRBV11-3 and TRBJ2-3): EAGVVQSPRYKIIEKKQPVAFWCNPISGHNTLYWYLQNLGQGPELLIRYENEEAVDDSQLPKDRFSAERLKGVDSTLKIQPAELGDSAVYLCASSSSGGLADTQYFGPGTRLTVL.

This chain uses TRBV7-2 with TRBJ1-2; 7 nucleotides align to TRBD1. The CDR3 has 16 residues. Trimming took 4 bases from V and 1 from J; bases not matched to a gene: 9. The germline V gene has CDR1 SGHTA and CDR2 FQGNSA. The CDR3, as DNA: TGTGCCAGCAGCTCCACAGACAGGGTGGATAACTATGGCTACACCTTC. Its protein is CASSSTDRVDNYGYTF.

This clone was detected a few times. The chain links TRBV5-6 to TRBJ1-2, with TRBD1 as a possible D gene (5 bases). Germline V gene lookup returns CDR1 SGHDT and CDR2 YYEEEE. V lost 6 bases, J lost 6 bases, and 15 bases lay in between. The CDR3 runs 13 residues. CDR3 loop: CASTLAGPHGYTF. CDR3 bases: TGTGCCAGCACCCTGGCAGGGCCCCATGGCTACACCTTC.

The rearrangement links TRBV9 to TRBJ2-7; no definite D call. This CDR3 is 10 amino acids long. The germline V and J ends were trimmed by 3 bases and 2 bases, with 0 bases remaining between them. Germline CDR1 reads SGDLS; CDR2 reads YYNGEE. CDR3: CASSAYEQYV. For the CDR3, the DNA is TGTGCCAGCAGCGCCTACGAGCAGTACGTC.

The chain uses TRBV18 and TRBJ2-3, with D perhaps TRBD1 (6 bases). This CDR3 is 15 amino acids long. Germline-derived CDR1 and CDR2 are KGHSH and LQKENI. V shed 3 bases and J shed 2 bases, with 12 bases lying between them. Here the CDR3 DNA reads TGTGCCAGCTCACCGGGTACAGGGAACACAGATACGCAGTATTTT. Its translation: CASSPGTGNTDTQYF.